The rows below give T cell receptor beta chains drawn from one sample of a study of blood T cell repertoires in COVID-19. TCRdb keeps only in-frame clones here, not all; method: immunoSEQ multiplex PCR. The sample has 45,000 or so clones, 88% seen once. The sample taken for sequencing was peripheral blood. These TCRs come from a human donor in a cohort sampled during active COVID-19. Each CDR3 is given without its conserved first and last residue.

v_call: TRBV6-6
cdr3_aa: ASSYGEGTEAF

v_call: TRBV27
cdr3_aa: ASSPGLAGTGELF

v_call: TRBV9
cdr3_aa: ASSGTSGYPGELF

v_call: TRBV5-4
cdr3_aa: ASSLGEGALYAPLH

v_call: TRBV19
cdr3_aa: ASSRLTQSNTNTSYEQY

v_call: TRBV7-2
cdr3_aa: ASSFGLAGGAEEQF

v_call: TRBV6-5
cdr3_aa: ASSYSRVGRDTQY

v_call: TRBV19
cdr3_aa: ASSLGQGALEQY

v_call: TRBV3-1/TRBV3-2
cdr3_aa: AGGETQY

v_call: TRBV19
cdr3_aa: ASSTTGDTEAF

v_call: TRBV6-2/TRBV6-3
cdr3_aa: ASSPRSGVGETQY

v_call: TRBV12-5
cdr3_aa: ASGLVSPPVANANTGELF

v_call: TRBV10-3
cdr3_aa: ATSGQSNEKLF

v_call: TRBV7-8
cdr3_aa: ASSLRDRGPDTQY

v_call: TRBV6-2/TRBV6-3
cdr3_aa: ASSYLAGNTGELF

v_call: TRBV29-1
cdr3_aa: SVSGTRNFYGYT

v_call: TRBV7-9
cdr3_aa: ASSLAEGELF

v_call: TRBV11-2
cdr3_aa: ASSFGELDEKLF

v_call: TRBV29-1
cdr3_aa: SVQGARSDNEQF

v_call: TRBV29-1
cdr3_aa: SAGTGSHGYT

v_call: TRBV7-6
cdr3_aa: ASSLEAPGQIITGELF

v_call: TRBV7-9
cdr3_aa: ASSLARGPLKETQY

v_call: TRBV6-4
cdr3_aa: ASSGAANTEAF

v_call: TRBV25-1
cdr3_aa: ASSGGTVKNYGYT

v_call: TRBV2
cdr3_aa: ASTFPGGAQNTEAF

v_call: TRBV3-1/TRBV3-2
cdr3_aa: ASSQVTVLVDTQY

v_call: TRBV2
cdr3_aa: ASSLLVLGAVQPQH

v_call: TRBV19
cdr3_aa: ASSYRLARTYNEQF

v_call: TRBV18
cdr3_aa: ASSPDYLSGNTIY

v_call: TRBV28
cdr3_aa: ASSLQGAGDGQPQH

v_call: TRBV29-1
cdr3_aa: SVEKGAMNTEAF